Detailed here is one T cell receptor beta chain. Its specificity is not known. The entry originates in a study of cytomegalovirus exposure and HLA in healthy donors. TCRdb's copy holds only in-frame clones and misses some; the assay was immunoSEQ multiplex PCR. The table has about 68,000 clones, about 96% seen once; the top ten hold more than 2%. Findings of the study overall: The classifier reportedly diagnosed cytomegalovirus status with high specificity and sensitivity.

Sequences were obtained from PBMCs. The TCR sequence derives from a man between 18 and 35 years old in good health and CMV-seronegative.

The CDR3 region has the DNA TGTGCCAGCAGCTTAGACGGGGGCACAGATACGCAGTATTTT. Encoded protein: CASSLDGGTDTQYF. The chain is built from TRBV11-3 and TRBJ2-3, with D possibly matching TRBD2 (5 bases). This CDR3 contains 14 residues. Trimming shortened V by 0 bases and J by 1 base, and 5 bases separated the two germline ends. Germline CDR1 is SGHNT and CDR2 is YENEEA.